The rows below give T cell receptor beta chains drawn from one sample of a study of breast tumors, draining lymph nodes, adjacent tissues. TCRdb recomputed calls from the multiplex PCR reads with MiXCR, one row per CDR3 protein. Of roughly 260,000 distinct CDR3 sequences in the sample, 30% to 35% were seen once. Sequencing used axillary lymph node tissue. The receptor set was obtained from a female donor with breast cancer. Some clones in this sample may be carry-over from other donors' samples. Each CDR3 is given with its conserved first and last residue. D genes are given only for firm matches. Size is stated for part of the rows, as once, few or many counts, or as a class when the clone is expanded.

D gene: .
J gene: TRBJ1-2
clone size: .
V gene: TRBV20-1
CDR3 protein: CSARIRGSYGYTF
CDR3 DNA: TGCAGTGCTAGAATCCGGGGGAGCTATGGCTACACCTTC

D gene: .
J gene: TRBJ2-6
clone size: .
V gene: TRBV7-9
CDR3 protein: CASSLTGANVLTF
CDR3 DNA: TGTGCCAGCAGCTTGACAGGCGCTAACGTCCTGACTTTC

D gene: .
J gene: TRBJ2-1
clone size: many
V gene: TRBV20-1
CDR3 protein: CSASEGGGEQFF
CDR3 DNA: TGCAGTGCTTCCGAGGGGGGCGGTGAGCAGTTCTTC

D gene: TRBD1
J gene: TRBJ2-5
clone size: many
V gene: TRBV12-3/TRBV12-4
CDR3 protein: CASSRGGRETQYF
CDR3 DNA: TGTGCCAGCAGTCGAGGGGGCCGGGAGACCCAGTACTTC

D gene: TRBD1
J gene: TRBJ2-7
clone size: few
V gene: TRBV27
CDR3 protein: CASSRDRRNTYEQYF
CDR3 DNA: TGTGCCAGCAGCCGGGACAGGCGAAACACCTACGAGCAGTACTTC

D gene: TRBD2
J gene: TRBJ2-1
clone size: many
V gene: TRBV5-1
CDR3 protein: CASSLVAGGLGQFF
CDR3 DNA: TGCGCCAGCAGCTTGGTAGCGGGAGGGCTCGGACAGTTCTTC

D gene: TRBD2
J gene: TRBJ2-7
clone size: many
V gene: TRBV5-1
CDR3 protein: CASSRGWAGGTYEQYF
CDR3 DNA: TGCGCCAGCAGCCGCGGATGGGCGGGAGGAACCTACGAGCAGTACTTC

D gene: .
J gene: TRBJ1-5
clone size: .
V gene: TRBV29-1
CDR3 protein: CSADSLDQPQHF
CDR3 DNA: TGCAGCGCCGACAGCTTGGACCAGCCCCAGCATTTT

D gene: .
J gene: TRBJ2-4
clone size: many
V gene: TRBV6-4
CDR3 protein: CASSEARGSIQYF
CDR3 DNA: TGTGCCAGCAGTGAGGCACGAGGGTCCATTCAGTACTTC

D gene: .
J gene: TRBJ2-4
clone size: few
V gene: TRBV6-5
CDR3 protein: CASTHCIESGMKNIQYF
CDR3 DNA: TGTGCCAGCACCCACTGTATAGAAAGTGGGATGAAAAACATTCAGTACTTC

D gene: .
J gene: TRBJ1-4
clone size: many
V gene: TRBV7-9
CDR3 protein: CASSRFRETANEKLFF
CDR3 DNA: TGTGCCAGCAGCAGATTTCGCGAGACGGCTAATGAAAAACTGTTTTTT

D gene: TRBD2
J gene: TRBJ2-2
clone size: many
V gene: TRBV5-4
CDR3 protein: CASSLGLAALTGELFF
CDR3 DNA: TGTGCCAGCAGCTTGGGACTAGCGGCTCTTACCGGGGAGCTGTTTTTT

D gene: .
J gene: TRBJ1-2
clone size: few
V gene: TRBV6-5
CDR3 protein: CASSHSTGGIYGYTF
CDR3 DNA: TGTGCCAGCAGTCACTCGACAGGCGGGATTTATGGCTACACCTTC

D gene: .
J gene: TRBJ2-5
clone size: many
V gene: TRBV29-1
CDR3 protein: CSVDNRVGETQYF
CDR3 DNA: TGCAGCGTTGACAACAGGGTTGGGGAGACCCAGTACTTC

D gene: .
J gene: TRBJ2-5
clone size: many
V gene: TRBV6-2/TRBV6-3
CDR3 protein: CASSSETQYF
CDR3 DNA: TGTGCCAGCAGTTCGGAGACCCAGTACTTC

D gene: .
J gene: TRBJ2-2
clone size: many
V gene: TRBV12-3/TRBV12-4
CDR3 protein: CASLLLGGISNTGELFF
CDR3 DNA: TGTGCCAGCCTACTCCTCGGAGGGATATCGAACACCGGGGAGCTGTTTTTT

D gene: TRBD1
J gene: TRBJ2-7
clone size: many
V gene: TRBV29-1
CDR3 protein: CSVATGSYEQYF
CDR3 DNA: TGCAGCGTGGCGACAGGGTCTTACGAGCAGTACTTC

D gene: .
J gene: TRBJ2-3
clone size: many
V gene: TRBV7-2
CDR3 protein: CASSSGRNLAFHTQYF
CDR3 DNA: TGTGCCAGCAGCTCGGGACGGAATTTGGCATTTCATACGCAGTATTTT

D gene: .
J gene: TRBJ2-5
clone size: many
V gene: TRBV7-3
CDR3 protein: CASSLRLQETQYF
CDR3 DNA: TGTGCCAGCAGCTTAAGACTGCAAGAGACCCAGTACTTC

D gene: TRBD1
J gene: TRBJ2-4
clone size: few
V gene: TRBV12-3/TRBV12-4
CDR3 protein: CASSPTTGGLSKNIQYF
CDR3 DNA: TGTGCCAGCAGCCCAACGACAGGGGGCTTATCCAAAAACATTCAGTACTTC

D gene: .
J gene: TRBJ2-2
clone size: many
V gene: TRBV2
CDR3 protein: CASEVTGELFF
CDR3 DNA: TGTGCCAGCGAGGTCACCGGGGAGCTGTTTTTT

D gene: .
J gene: TRBJ1-5
clone size: .
V gene: TRBV5-6
CDR3 protein: CASSSGGAAWDQPQHF
CDR3 DNA: TGTGCCAGCAGTTCGGGGGGTGCGGCCTGGGATCAGCCCCAGCATTTT

D gene: .
J gene: TRBJ1-3
clone size: few
V gene: TRBV11-3
CDR3 protein: CASSSEGAGSGNTIYF
CDR3 DNA: TGTGCCAGCAGCTCCGAAGGGGCGGGCTCTGGAAACACCATATATTTT

D gene: .
J gene: TRBJ2-1
clone size: many
V gene: TRBV10-3
CDR3 protein: CAISYRVVDNEQFF
CDR3 DNA: TGTGCCATCAGTTACAGGGTGGTGGACAATGAGCAGTTCTTC

D gene: TRBD1
J gene: TRBJ1-4
clone size: many
V gene: TRBV7-9
CDR3 protein: CASSRTGFNEKLFF
CDR3 DNA: TGTGCCAGCAGCCGGACAGGGTTTAATGAAAAACTGTTTTTT

D gene: TRBD1
J gene: TRBJ2-7
clone size: many
V gene: TRBV6-1
CDR3 protein: CASSPGQVSYEQYF
CDR3 DNA: TGTGCCAGCAGCCCGGGACAGGTCTCCTACGAGCAGTACTTC

D gene: .
J gene: TRBJ1-6
clone size: many
V gene: TRBV20-1
CDR3 protein: CSAKGGGSYNSPLHF
CDR3 DNA: TGCAGTGCGAAGGGGGGTGGCTCCTATAATTCACCCCTCCACTTT

D gene: .
J gene: TRBJ1-1
clone size: .
V gene: TRBV7-9
CDR3 protein: CASSLVLGGTEAFF
CDR3 DNA: TGTGCCAGCAGCTTAGTTCTGGGTGGGACTGAAGCTTTCTTT

D gene: .
J gene: TRBJ1-2
clone size: few
V gene: TRBV20-1
CDR3 protein: CSADRSGYTF
CDR3 DNA: TGCAGCGCTGACAGGTCTGGCTACACCTTC

D gene: .
J gene: TRBJ2-3
clone size: many
V gene: TRBV20-1
CDR3 protein: CSASLGSTDTQYF
CDR3 DNA: TGCAGTGCTAGCCTGGGAAGCACAGATACGCAGTATTTT

D gene: .
J gene: TRBJ1-6
clone size: few
V gene: TRBV6-1
CDR3 protein: CATPLISRNSYNSPLHF
CDR3 DNA: TGTGCCACACCATTAATCTCCAGGAACTCCTATAATTCACCCCTCCACTTT